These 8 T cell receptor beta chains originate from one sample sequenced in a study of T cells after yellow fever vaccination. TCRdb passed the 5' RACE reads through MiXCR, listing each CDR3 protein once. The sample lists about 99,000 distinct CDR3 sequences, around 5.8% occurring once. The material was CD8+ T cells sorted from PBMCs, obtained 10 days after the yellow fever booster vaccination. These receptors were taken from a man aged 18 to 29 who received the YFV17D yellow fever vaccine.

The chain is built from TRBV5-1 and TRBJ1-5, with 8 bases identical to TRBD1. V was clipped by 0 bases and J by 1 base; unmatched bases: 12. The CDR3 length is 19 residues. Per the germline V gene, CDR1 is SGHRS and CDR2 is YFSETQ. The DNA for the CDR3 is TGCGCCAGCAGCTTGGGGACAGGGTGGACCCGGTACAGCAATCAGCCCCAGCATTTT. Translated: CASSLGTGWTRYSNQPQHF.

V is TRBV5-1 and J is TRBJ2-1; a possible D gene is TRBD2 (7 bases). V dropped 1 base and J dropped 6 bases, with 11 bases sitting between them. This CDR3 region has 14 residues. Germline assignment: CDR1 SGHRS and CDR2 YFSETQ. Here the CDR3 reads CASSLRGGGNEQFF. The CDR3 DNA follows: TGCGCCAGCAGCTTGCGGGGAGGGGGCAATGAGCAGTTCTTC.

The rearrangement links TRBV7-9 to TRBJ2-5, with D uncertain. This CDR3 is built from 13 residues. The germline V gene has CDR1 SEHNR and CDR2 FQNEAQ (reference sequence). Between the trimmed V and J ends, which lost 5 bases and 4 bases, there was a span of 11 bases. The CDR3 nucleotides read TGTGCCAGCAGCCCTATAGGGCCAGAGACCCAGTACTTC. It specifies CASSPIGPETQYF.

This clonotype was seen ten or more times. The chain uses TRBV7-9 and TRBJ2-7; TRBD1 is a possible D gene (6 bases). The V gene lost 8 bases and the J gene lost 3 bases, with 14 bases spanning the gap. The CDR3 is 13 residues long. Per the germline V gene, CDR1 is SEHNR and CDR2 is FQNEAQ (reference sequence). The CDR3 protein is CASQGKGIYEQYF. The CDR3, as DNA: TGTGCCAGCCAGGGGAAGGGGATCTACGAGCAGTACTTC.

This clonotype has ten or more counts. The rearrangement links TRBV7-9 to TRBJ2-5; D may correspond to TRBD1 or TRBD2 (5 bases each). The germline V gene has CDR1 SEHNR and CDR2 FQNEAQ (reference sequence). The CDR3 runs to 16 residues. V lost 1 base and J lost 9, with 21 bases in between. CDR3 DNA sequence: TGTGCCAGCAGCTTAGATCTTCCGGGACCCCTTGATCCCCAGTACTTC. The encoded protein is CASSLDLPGPLDPQYF.

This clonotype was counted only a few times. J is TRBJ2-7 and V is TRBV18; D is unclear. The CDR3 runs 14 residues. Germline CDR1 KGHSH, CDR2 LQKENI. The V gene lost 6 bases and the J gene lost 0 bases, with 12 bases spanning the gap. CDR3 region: CASSPATDSYEQYF. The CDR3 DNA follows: TGTGCCAGCTCGCCCGCCACCGACTCCTACGAGCAGTACTTC.

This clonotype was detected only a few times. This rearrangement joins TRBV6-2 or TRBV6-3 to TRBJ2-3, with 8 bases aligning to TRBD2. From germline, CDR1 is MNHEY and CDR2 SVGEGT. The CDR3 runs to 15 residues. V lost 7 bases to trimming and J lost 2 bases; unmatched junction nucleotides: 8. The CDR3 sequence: CASKKAGDLTDTQYF. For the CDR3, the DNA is TGTGCCAGCAAGAAAGCGGGGGACCTCACAGATACGCAGTATTTT.

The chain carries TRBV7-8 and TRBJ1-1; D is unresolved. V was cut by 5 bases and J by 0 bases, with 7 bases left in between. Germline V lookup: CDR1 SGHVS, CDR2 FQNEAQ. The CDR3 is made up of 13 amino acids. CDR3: CASSRHMNTEAFF. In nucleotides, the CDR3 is TGTGCCAGCAGCAGGCATATGAACACTGAAGCTTTCTTT.